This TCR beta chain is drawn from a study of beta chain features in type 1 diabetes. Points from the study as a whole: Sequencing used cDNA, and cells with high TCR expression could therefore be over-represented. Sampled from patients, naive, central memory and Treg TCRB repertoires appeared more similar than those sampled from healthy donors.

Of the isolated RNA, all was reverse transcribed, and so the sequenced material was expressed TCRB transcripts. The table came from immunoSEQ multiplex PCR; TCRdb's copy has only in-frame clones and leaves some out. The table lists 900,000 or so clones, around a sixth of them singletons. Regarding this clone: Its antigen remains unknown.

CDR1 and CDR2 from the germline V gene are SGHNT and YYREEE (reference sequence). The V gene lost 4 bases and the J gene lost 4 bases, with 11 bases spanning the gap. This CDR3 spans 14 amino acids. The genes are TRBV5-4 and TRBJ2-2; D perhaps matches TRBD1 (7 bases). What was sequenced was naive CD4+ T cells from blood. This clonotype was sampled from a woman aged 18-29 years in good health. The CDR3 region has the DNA TGTGCCAGCAGCGCGGGACAGCTCACCGGGGAGCTGTTTTTT. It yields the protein CASSAGQLTGELFF.